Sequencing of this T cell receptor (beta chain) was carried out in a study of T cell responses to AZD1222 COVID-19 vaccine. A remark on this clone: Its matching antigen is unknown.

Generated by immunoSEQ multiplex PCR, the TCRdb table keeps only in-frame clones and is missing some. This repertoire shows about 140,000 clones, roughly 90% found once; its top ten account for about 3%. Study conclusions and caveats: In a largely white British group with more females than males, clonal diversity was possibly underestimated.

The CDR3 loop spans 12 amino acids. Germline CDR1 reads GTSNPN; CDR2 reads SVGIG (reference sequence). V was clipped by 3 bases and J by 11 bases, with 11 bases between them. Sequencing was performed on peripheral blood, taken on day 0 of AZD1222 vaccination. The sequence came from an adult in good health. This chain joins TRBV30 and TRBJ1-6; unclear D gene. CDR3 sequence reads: CAWRPPPTPLHF. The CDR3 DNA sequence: TGTGCCTGGAGACCCCCACCAACACCCCTCCACTTT. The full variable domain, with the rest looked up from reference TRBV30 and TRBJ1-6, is SQTIHQWPATLVQPVGSPLSLECTVEGTSNPNLYWYRQAAGRGLQLLFYSVGIGQISSEVPQNLSASRPQDRQFILSSKKLLLSDSGFYLCAWRPPPTPLHFGNGTRLTVT.